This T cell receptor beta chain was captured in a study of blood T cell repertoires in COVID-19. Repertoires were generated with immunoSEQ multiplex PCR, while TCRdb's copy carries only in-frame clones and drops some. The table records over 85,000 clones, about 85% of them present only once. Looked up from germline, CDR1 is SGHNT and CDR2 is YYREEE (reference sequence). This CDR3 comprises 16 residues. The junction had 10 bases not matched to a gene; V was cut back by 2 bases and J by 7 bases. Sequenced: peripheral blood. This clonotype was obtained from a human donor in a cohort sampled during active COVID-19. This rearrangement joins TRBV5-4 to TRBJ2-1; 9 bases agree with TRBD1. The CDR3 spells CASSFGDRVMYNEQFF. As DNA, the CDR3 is TGTGCCAGCAGCTTCGGGGACAGGGTAATGTATAATGAGCAGTTCTTC.